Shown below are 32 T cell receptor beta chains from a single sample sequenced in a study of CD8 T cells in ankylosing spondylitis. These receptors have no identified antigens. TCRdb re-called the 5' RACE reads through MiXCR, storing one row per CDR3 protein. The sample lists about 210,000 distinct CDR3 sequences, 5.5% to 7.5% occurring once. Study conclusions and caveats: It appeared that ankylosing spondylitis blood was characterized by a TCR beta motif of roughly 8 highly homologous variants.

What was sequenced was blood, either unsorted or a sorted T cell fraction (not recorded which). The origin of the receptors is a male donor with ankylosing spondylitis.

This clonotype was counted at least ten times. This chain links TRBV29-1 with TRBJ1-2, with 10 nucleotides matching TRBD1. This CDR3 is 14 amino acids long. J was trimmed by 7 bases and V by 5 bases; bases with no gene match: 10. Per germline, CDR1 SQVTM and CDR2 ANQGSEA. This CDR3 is CSVPSGTGAAGYTF. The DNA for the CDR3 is TGCAGCGTTCCTAGCGGGACAGGGGCCGCTGGCTACACCTTC.

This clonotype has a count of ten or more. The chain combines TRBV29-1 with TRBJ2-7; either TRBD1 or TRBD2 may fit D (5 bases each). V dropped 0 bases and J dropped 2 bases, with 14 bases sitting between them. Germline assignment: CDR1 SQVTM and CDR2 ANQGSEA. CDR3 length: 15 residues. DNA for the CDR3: TGCAGCGTTGAAGATCTCATGGGACCCACCTACGAGCAGTACTTC. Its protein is CSVEDLMGPTYEQYF.

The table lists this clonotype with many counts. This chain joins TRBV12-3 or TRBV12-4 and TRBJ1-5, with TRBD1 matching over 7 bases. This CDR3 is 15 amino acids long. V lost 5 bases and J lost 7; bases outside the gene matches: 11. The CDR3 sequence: CASSLTKTGFQPQHF. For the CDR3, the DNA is TGTGCCAGCAGTCTGACTAAGACAGGGTTCCAGCCCCAGCATTTT.

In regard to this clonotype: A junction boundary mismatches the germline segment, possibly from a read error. The DNA for the CDR3 is TGTGCCAGCAGCTTAAGTTCCGAGCTGTACTTC. This encodes CASSLSSELYF. The chain links TRBV7-6 to TRBJ2-7, with D unclear. The CDR3 runs 11 residues. Germline loops: CDR1 SGHVS, CDR2 FNYEAQ.

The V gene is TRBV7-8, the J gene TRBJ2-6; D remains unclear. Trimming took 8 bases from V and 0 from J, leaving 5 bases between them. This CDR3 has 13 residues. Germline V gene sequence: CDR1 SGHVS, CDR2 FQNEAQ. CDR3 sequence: CASGLSGANVLTF. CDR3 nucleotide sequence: TGTGCCAGCGGCCTCTCTGGGGCCAACGTCCTGACTTTC. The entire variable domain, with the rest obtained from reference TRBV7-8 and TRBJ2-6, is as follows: GAGVSQSPRYKVAKRGQDVALRCDPISGHVSLFWYQQALGQGPEFLTYFQNEAQLDKSGLPSDRFFAERPEGSVSTLKIQRTQQEDSAVYLCASGLSGANVLTFGAGSRLTVL.

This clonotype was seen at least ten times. CDR3 protein: CASSSLDRVDTEAFF. CDR3 DNA: TGTGCCAGCAGCTCCTTGGACAGGGTGGACACTGAAGCTTTCTTT. The chain joins TRBV5-6 to TRBJ1-1, with 8 bases aligning to TRBD1. The CDR3 loop spans 15 amino acids. CDR1 SGHDT and CDR2 YYEEEE come from the germline V gene. J lost 3 bases, V lost 3 bases, and 7 bases had no gene match.

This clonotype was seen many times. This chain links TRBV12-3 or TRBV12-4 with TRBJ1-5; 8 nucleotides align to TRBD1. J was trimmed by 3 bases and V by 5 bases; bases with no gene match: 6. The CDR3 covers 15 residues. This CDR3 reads CASSRGQATNQPQHF. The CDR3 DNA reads TGTGCCAGCAGTAGGGGACAGGCGACCAATCAGCCCCAGCATTTT.

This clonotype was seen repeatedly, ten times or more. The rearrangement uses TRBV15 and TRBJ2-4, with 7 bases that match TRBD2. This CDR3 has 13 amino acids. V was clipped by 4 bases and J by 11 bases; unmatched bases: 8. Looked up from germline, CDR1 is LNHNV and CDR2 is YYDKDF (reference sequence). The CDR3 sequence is CATSTGPRGVQYF. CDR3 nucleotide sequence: TGTGCCACCAGCACCGGGCCACGGGGGGTTCAGTACTTC. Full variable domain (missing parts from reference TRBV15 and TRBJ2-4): DAMVIQNPRYQVTQFGKPVTLSCSQTLNHNVMYWYQQKSSQAPKLLFHYYDKDFNNEADTPDNFQSRRPNTSFCFLDIRSPGLGDTAMYLCATSTGPRGVQYFGAGTRLSVL.

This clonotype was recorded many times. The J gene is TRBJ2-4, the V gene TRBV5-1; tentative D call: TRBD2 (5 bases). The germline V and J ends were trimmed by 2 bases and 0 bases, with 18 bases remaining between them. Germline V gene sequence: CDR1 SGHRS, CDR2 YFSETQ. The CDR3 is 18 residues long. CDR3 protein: CASSFSERAAIAKNIQYF. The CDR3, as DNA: TGCGCCAGCAGCTTCTCTGAGAGGGCAGCGATAGCCAAAAACATTCAGTACTTC.

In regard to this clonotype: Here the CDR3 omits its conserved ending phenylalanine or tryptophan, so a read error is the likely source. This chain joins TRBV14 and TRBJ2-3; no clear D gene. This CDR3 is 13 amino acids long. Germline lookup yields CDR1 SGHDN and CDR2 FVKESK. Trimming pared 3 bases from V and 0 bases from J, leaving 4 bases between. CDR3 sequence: CASSQSSTDTQYI. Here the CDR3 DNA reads TGTGCCAGCAGCCAGAGCAGCACAGATACGCAGTATATT.

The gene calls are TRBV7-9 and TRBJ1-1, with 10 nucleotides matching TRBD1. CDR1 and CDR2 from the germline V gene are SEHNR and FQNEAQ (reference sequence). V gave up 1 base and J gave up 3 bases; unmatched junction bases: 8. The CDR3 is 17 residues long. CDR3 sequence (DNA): TGTGCCAGCAGCTTAGGGCGGTACGGGACAGGGGACACTGAAGCTTTCTTT. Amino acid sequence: CASSLGRYGTGDTEAFF.

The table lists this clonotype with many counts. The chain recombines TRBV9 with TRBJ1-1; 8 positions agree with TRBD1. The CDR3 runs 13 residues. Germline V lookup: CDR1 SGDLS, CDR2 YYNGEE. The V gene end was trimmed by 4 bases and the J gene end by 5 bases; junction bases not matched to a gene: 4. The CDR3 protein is CASSLQGGTEAFF. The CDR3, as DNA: TGTGCCAGCAGCCTACAGGGGGGGACTGAAGCTTTCTTT.

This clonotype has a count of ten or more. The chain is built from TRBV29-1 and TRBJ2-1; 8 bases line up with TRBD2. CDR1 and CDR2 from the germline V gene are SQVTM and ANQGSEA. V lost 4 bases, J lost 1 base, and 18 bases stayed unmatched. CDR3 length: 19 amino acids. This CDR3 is CSVVGRVSAGGDSYNEQFF. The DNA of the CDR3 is TGCAGCGTTGTAGGTCGGGTTTCTGCGGGAGGTGATTCCTACAATGAGCAGTTCTTC.

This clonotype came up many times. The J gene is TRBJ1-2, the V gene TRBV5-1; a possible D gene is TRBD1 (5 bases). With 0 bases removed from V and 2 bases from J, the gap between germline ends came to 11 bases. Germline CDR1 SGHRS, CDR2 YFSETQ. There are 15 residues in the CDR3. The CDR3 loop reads CASSLVQGSNYGYTF. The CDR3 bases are TGCGCCAGCAGCTTGGTCCAGGGTAGCAACTATGGCTACACCTTC.

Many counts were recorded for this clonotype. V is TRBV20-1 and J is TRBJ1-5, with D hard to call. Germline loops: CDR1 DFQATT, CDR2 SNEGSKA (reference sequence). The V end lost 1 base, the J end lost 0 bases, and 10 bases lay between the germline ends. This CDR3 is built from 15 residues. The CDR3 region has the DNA TGCAGTGCTAGAGTGGTCAGGTCTAGCAATCAGCCCCAGCATTTT. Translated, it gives CSARVVRSSNQPQHF.

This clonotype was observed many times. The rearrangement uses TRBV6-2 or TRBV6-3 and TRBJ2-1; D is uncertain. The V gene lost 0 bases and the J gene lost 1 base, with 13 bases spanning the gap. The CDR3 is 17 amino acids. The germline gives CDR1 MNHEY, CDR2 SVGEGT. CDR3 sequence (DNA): TGTGCCAGCAGTTACTCGAAGTTTACGGGTTCCTACAATGAGCAGTTCTTC. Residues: CASSYSKFTGSYNEQFF.

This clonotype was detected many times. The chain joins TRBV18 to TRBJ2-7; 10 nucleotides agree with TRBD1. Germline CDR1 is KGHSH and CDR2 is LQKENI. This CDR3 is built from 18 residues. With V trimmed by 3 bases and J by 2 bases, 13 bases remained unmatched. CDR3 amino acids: CASSPQAGTGEVPYEQYF. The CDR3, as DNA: TGTGCCAGCTCACCGCAGGCTGGGACAGGGGAGGTCCCCTACGAGCAGTACTTC.

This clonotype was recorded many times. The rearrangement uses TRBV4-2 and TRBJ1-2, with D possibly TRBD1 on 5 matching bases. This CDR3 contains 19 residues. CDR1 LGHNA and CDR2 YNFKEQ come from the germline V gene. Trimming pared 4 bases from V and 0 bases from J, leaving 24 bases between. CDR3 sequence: CASSPMGPMSPKANYGYTF. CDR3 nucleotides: TGTGCCAGCAGCCCGATGGGACCTATGTCGCCAAAGGCTAACTATGGCTACACCTTC.

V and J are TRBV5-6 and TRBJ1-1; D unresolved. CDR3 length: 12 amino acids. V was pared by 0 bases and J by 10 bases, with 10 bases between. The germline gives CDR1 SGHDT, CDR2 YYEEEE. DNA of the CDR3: TGTGCCAGCAGCTTGGGGATGCTGGGAGCTTTCTTT. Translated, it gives CASSLGMLGAFF.

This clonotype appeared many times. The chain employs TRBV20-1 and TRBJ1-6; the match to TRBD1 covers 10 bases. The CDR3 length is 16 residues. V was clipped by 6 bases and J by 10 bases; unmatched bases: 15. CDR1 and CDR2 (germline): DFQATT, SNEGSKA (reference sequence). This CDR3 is CSAYTRDRGLKSPLHF. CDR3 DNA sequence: TGCAGTGCCTACACGCGGGACAGGGGTCTGAAGTCACCCCTCCACTTT.

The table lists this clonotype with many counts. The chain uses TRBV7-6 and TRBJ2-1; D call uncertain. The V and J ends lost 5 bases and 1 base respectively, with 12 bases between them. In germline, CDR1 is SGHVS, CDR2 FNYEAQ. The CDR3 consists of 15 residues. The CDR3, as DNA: TGTGCCAGCAGCCCGGGCGTGGAGTCCTACAATGAGCAGTTCTTC. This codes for CASSPGVESYNEQFF.

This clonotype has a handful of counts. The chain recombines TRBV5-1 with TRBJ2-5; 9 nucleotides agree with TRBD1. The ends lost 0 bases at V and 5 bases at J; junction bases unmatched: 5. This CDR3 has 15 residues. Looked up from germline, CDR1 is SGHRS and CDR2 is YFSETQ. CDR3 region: CASSLVQGARETQYF. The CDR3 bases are TGCGCCAGCAGCTTGGTACAGGGGGCTCGGGAGACCCAGTACTTC.

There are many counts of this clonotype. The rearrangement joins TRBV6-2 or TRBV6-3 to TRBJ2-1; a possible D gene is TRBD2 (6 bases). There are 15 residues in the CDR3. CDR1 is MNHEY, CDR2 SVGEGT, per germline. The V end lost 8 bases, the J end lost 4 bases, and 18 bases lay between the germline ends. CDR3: CASRGTAQLYNEQFF. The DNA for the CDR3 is TGTGCCAGCCGAGGGACTGCCCAACTTTACAATGAGCAGTTCTTC.

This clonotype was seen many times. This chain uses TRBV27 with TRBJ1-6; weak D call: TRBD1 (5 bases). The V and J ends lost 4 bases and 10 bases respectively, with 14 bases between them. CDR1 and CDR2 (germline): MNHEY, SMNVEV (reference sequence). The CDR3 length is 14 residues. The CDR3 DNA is TGTGCCAGCAGTTCAACTTCAGGGAGATCACCCCTCCACTTT. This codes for CASSSTSGRSPLHF.

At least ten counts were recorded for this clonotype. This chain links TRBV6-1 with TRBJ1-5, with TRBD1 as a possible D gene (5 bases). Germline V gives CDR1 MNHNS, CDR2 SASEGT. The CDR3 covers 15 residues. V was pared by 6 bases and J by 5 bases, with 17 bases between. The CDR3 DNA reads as TGTGCCAGCAGCCCCCTGGGAGAAGGGGATCAGCCCCAGCATTTT. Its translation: CASSPLGEGDQPQHF.

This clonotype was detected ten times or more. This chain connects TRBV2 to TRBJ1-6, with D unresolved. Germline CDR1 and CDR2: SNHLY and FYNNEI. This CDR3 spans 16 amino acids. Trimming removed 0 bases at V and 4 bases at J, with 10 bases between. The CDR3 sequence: CASSEARTVYNSPLHF. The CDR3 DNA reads TGTGCCAGCAGTGAAGCGCGGACCGTTTATAATTCACCCCTCCACTTT.

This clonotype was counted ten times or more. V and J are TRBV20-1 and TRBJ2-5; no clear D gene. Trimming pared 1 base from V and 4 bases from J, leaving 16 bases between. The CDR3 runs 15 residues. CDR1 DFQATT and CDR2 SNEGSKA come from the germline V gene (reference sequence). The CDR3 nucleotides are TGCAGTGCTAGAGTCACCAGCCCAAGAGCAGAGACCCAGTACTTC. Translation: CSARVTSPRAETQYF.

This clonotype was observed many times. For the CDR3, the DNA is TGTGCCAGCAGACTAGCGGGGATCACAGATACGCAGTATTTT. Translating it yields CASRLAGITDTQYF. The chain carries TRBV6-2 or TRBV6-3 and TRBJ2-3, with 10 bases lining up with TRBD2. Trimming removed 6 bases from V and 2 bases from J; junction bases left unmatched: 2. The CDR3 consists of 14 residues. Germline V gene lookup returns CDR1 MNHEY and CDR2 SVGEGT.

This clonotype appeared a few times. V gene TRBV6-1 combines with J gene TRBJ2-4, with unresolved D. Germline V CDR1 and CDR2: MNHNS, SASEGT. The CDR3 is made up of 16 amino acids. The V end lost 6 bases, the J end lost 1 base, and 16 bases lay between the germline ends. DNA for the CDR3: TGTGCCAGCAGCCCCCCTAAGGGATTGGCCAAAAACATTCAGTACTTC. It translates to CASSPPKGLAKNIQYF.

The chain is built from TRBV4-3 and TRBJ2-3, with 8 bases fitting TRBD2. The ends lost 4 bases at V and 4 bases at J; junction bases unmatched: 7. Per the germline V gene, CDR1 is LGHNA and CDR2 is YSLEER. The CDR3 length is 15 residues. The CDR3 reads CASSPSSGTADTQYF. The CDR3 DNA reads TGCGCCAGCAGCCCGAGTAGCGGGACCGCAGATACGCAGTATTTT.

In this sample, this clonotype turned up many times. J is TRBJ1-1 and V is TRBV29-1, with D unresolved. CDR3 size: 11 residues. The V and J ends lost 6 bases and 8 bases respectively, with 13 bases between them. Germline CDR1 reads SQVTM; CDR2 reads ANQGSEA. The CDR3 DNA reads TGCAGCGTCGAAAGAGACTCAGAAGCTTTCTTT. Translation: CSVERDSEAFF.

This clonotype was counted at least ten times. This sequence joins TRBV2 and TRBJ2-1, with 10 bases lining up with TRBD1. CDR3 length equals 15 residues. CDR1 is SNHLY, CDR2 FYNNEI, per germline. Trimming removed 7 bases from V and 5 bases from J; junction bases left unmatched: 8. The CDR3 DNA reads TGTGCCAGCAATCAACCGGGACAGGGGAACAATGAGCAGTTCTTC. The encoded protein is CASNQPGQGNNEQFF.